This T cell receptor (beta chain) was captured by sequencing in a study of tumor T cells in aggressive B-cell lymphoma. V was cut by 1 base and J by 3 bases, with 15 bases left in between. Looked up from germline, CDR1 is SGHTA and CDR2 is FQGNSA. This CDR3 has 17 amino acids. The table came from immunoSEQ multiplex PCR; TCRdb's copy has only in-frame clones and leaves some out. Found here are approximately 9,900 clones, roughly 85% of them singletons; the top ten hold 4.3%. The clonotype was recovered from an adult with diffuse large B cell lymphoma. The chain is built from TRBV7-2 and TRBJ1-4, with D maybe TRBD1 (5 bases). Sample: tumor tissue. DNA of the CDR3: TGTGCCAGCAGCTTAGAAGGGGCGGCGAGGTCTAATGAAAAACTGTTTTTT. The encoded protein is CASSLEGAARSNEKLFF.